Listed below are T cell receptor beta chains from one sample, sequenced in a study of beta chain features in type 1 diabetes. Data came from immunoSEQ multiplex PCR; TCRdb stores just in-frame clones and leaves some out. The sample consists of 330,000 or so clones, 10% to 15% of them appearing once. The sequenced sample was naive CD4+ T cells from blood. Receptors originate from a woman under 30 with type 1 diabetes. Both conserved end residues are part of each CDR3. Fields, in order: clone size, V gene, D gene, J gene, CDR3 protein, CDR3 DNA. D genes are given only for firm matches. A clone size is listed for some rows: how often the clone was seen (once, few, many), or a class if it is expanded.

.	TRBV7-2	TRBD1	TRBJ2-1	CASRPRDRNLNEQFF	TGTGCCAGCAGACCCCGGGACAGGAATCTCAATGAGCAGTTCTTC
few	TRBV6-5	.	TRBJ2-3	CASRLADTQYF	TGTGCCAGCAGACTGGCAGATACGCAGTATTTT
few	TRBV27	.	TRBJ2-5	CAGGQETQYF	TGTGCCGGGGGCCAGGAGACCCAGTACTTC
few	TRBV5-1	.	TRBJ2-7	CASSSRGTPAYEQYF	TGCGCCAGCAGCTCCCGCGGGACCCCAGCCTACGAGCAGTACTTC
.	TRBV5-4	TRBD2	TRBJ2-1	CASSPPTGGGNNEQFF	TGTGCCAGCAGCCCTCCGACCGGGGGGGGCAACAATGAGCAGTTCTTC
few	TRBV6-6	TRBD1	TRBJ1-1	CASRDRVWASSTEAFF	TGTGCCAGCAGGGACAGGGTTTGGGCCTCTAGCACTGAAGCTTTCTTT
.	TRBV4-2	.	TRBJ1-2	CASSQDQGRQPYGYTF	TGTGCCAGCAGCCAAGATCAAGGACGACAGCCCTATGGCTACACCTTC
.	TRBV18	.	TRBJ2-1	CASSPRPYNEQFF	TGTGCCAGCTCACCCCGTCCCTACAATGAGCAGTTCTTC
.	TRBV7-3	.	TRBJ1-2	CASSAPGAYGYTF	TGTGCCAGCAGTGCCCCAGGGGCCTATGGCTACACCTTC
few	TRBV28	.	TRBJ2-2	CASGQPNTGELFF	TGTGCCAGCGGACAGCCGAACACCGGGGAGCTGTTTTTT
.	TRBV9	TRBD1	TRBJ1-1	CASSPGQGYTEAFF	TGTGCCAGCAGCCCAGGACAGGGGTACACTGAAGCTTTCTTT
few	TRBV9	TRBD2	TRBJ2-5	CASSIGLAGPPETQYF	TGTGCCAGCAGTATAGGACTAGCGGGGCCCCCAGAGACCCAGTACTTC
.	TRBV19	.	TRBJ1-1	CASRFRGALGTEAFF	TGTGCCAGTAGGTTTAGGGGTGCGCTCGGCACTGAAGCTTTCTTT
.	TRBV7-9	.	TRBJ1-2	CASSPDSYGYTF	TGTGCCAGCAGCCCAGACAGTTATGGCTACACCTTC
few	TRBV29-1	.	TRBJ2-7	CSVEGSSYEQYF	TGCAGCGTTGAAGGAAGTTCCTACGAGCAGTACTTC
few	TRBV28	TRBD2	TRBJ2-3	CASAFAGAADTQYF	TGTGCCAGCGCGTTCGCGGGAGCGGCAGATACGCAGTATTTT
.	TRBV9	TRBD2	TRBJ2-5	CASSVGGGQLGETQYF	TGTGCCAGCAGCGTAGGGGGAGGGCAACTGGGGGAGACCCAGTACTTC
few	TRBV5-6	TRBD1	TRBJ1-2	CASGRAQQGDYGYTF	TGTGCCAGCGGACGGGCTCAACAGGGGGACTATGGCTACACCTTC
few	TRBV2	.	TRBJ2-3	CANVPGKQSTDTQYF	TGTGCCAACGTCCCCGGGAAACAGAGCACAGATACGCAGTATTTT
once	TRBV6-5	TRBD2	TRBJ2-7	CASRIAGGAPYEQYF	TGTGCCAGCAGGATAGCGGGAGGGGCTCCCTACGAGCAGTACTTC
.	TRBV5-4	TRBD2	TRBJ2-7	CASSLGGRDSYEQYF	TGTGCCAGCAGCTTGGGAGGGAGGGACTCCTACGAGCAGTACTTC
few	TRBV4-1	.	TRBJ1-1	CASSLTGAPDTEAFF	TGCGCCAGCAGCCTGACTGGGGCGCCGGACACTGAAGCTTTCTTT
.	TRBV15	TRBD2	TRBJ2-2	CATRTSGRSTGELFF	TGTGCCACCAGGACTAGCGGGAGAAGTACCGGGGAGCTGTTTTTT
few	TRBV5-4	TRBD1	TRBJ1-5	CASSPGQGGQPQHF	TGTGCCAGCAGCCCTGGACAGGGGGGGCAGCCCCAGCATTTT
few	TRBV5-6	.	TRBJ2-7	CASRPRQVLYEQYF	TGTGCCAGCAGACCTAGACAGGTCCTCTACGAGCAGTACTTC
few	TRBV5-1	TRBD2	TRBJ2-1	CASSSEGLANNEQFF	TGCGCCAGCAGCTCCGAGGGACTAGCAAACAATGAGCAGTTCTTC
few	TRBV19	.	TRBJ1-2	CASSIDLRVGANYGYTF	TGTGCCAGTAGTATAGATTTGCGAGTGGGAGCTAACTATGGCTACACCTTC
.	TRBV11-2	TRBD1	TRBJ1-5	CASSLDQPGQASQPQHF	TGTGCCAGCAGCTTAGACCAACCGGGACAGGCAAGTCAGCCCCAGCATTTT
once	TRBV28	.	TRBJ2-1	CASRPGGRPYNEQFF	TGTGCCAGCAGGCCTGGGGGGAGGCCCTACAATGAGCAGTTCTTC
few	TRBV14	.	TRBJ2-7	CASSQRGGSYEQYF	TGTGCCAGCAGCCAAAGGGGGGGCTCCTACGAGCAGTACTTC
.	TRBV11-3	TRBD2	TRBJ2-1	CASSQGLAGDEQFF	TGTGCCAGCAGCCAGGGACTAGCGGGGGATGAGCAGTTCTTC
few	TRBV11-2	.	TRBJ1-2	CASSRDTDYGYTF	TGTGCCAGCAGCCGGGACACGGACTATGGCTACACCTTC
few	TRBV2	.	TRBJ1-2	CASSESKGGPNYGYTF	TGTGCCAGCAGTGAAAGCAAAGGGGGACCAAACTATGGCTACACCTTC
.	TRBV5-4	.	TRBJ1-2	CASSLQGMTLGYTF	TGTGCCAGCAGCTTGCAGGGGATGACTCTTGGCTACACCTTC
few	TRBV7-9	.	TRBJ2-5	CASSLVGETQYF	TGTGCCAGCAGCTTAGTCGGGGAGACCCAGTACTTC
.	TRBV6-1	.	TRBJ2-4	CASSEVPGGGKNIQYF	TGTGCCAGCAGTGAAGTCCCAGGAGGAGGCAAAAACATTCAGTACTTC
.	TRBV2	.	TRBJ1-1	CASKAGEVGTEAFF	TGTGCCAGCAAGGCCGGGGAGGTTGGCACTGAAGCTTTCTTT
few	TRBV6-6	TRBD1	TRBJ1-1	CASTDRALGTEAFF	TGTGCCAGCACCGACAGGGCCCTAGGAACTGAAGCTTTCTTT
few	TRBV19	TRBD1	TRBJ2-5	CASSKGASRETQYF	TGTGCCAGTAGTAAGGGGGCTTCGAGGGAGACCCAGTACTTC
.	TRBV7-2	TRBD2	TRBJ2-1	CASSLVGGGSYNEQFF	TGTGCCAGCAGCTTAGTTGGGGGAGGGTCCTACAATGAGCAGTTCTTC
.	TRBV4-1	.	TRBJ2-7	CASSQARGRLEQYF	TGCGCCAGCAGCCAAGCGAGGGGGAGACTCGAGCAGTACTTC
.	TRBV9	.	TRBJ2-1	CASSIRAEKQFF	TGTGCCAGCAGTATCCGTGCCGAGAAGCAGTTCTTC
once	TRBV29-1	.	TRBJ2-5	CSVDSDPGGETQYF	TGCAGCGTTGATAGTGACCCAGGAGGGGAGACCCAGTACTTC
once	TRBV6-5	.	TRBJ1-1	CASSYGTGGTGWAFF	TGTGCCAGCAGTTACGGGACCGGGGGGACGGGATGGGCTTTCTTT
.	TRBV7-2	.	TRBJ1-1	CASSLARDTMNTEAFF	TGTGCCAGCAGCTTAGCTCGGGACACCATGAACACTGAAGCTTTCTTT
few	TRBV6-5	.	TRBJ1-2	CASSTPTGYGYTF	TGTGCCAGCAGTACCCCGACAGGCTATGGCTACACCTTC
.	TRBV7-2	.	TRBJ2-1	CASSLGRIRGNEQFF	TGTGCCAGCAGCTTAGGGCGGATAAGGGGCAATGAGCAGTTCTTC
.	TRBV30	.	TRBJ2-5	CAWSGLSETQYF	TGTGCCTGGAGTGGGCTCTCGGAGACCCAGTACTTC
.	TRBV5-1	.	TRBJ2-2	CASSLVGTGELFF	TGCGCCAGCAGCTTGGTCGGCACCGGGGAGCTGTTTTTT
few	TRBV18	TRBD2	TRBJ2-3	CASSPSTRETTDTQYF	TGTGCCAGCTCACCCAGCACGCGGGAGACCACAGATACGCAGTATTTT
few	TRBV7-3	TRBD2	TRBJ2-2	CASSSLAGGDTGELFF	TGTGCCAGCAGCTCTTTAGCGGGAGGTGACACCGGGGAGCTGTTTTTT
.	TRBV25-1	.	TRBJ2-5	CASNENRDQETQYF	TGTGCCAGTAACGAAAACAGGGACCAAGAGACCCAGTACTTC